The entry below describes one T cell receptor (beta chain). Its antigen has not been determined. No base qualities exist here, and no much larger clone lies one base off it. This sample was included in a study of cytomegalovirus exposure and HLA in healthy donors (TCRdb year 2017). About the full investigation: In an earlier analysis of several hundred of the donors, 250 to 300 Gb of sequence data and 117 million unique TCR beta sequences from about 179 million T cells were reported. A later genetic analysis took genome-wide SNP genotypes for about 65% of the 666 donors and used that subset as a discovery cohort. Of the roughly 400 genotyped donors, 65% to 90% fell in the genetic ancestry cluster associated with self-reported Caucasian donors. Rather than drawing on any new phenotypic data, the later analysis identified candidate immune exposures from TCR beta sequences and the way those sequences occurred across donors. Using immunosequencing, the study profiled T cell repertoires from 666 subjects and related those repertoires to cytomegalovirus serostatus. Every discovery cohort repertoire had been produced on one sequencing platform. Along with the approximately 670-subject first cohort, a separate validation cohort of around 110 different subjects was used. Because of strong linkage in the cohort, five DR-DQ haplotypes were treated as single units for association and clustering. On average, over 200,000 unique TCR beta nucleotide sequences were sequenced per donor among 398 genotyped donors of the cohort, with roughly a sixth of those sequences being non-productive. The number of donors typed differed by locus, with about 629-630 for A, B, C, DRB1 and DQB1, roughly 550 for DQA1, approximately 570 for DPA1, and around 430 for DPB1. To decide whether each TCR beta V gene segment behaved as functional or pseudogenic, an earlier analysis of some 600 of the donors relied on high-throughput TCR beta sequencing. High-throughput TCR immunosequencing, statistical association of individual TCRs with disease status, and machine learning were combined to predict cytomegalovirus infection status. Around 330 gigabases of sequencing data and roughly 81 million unique TCR sequences made up an early release that covered roughly 670 HLA-typed donors. The aim of the study was to test whether cataloging public T cell receptors could identify signatures of past pathogen exposure. Donor age, sex, ethnicity and CMV serostatus were compiled together with the repertoire data. HLA typing included class I and class II loci at four-digit resolution. In a later analysis, previously published TCR beta repertoires from 670 or so donors were re-analyzed and high-resolution HLA genotyping was added so that TCR occurrence patterns could be studied. The full study reports these points: An association between a missense DCLRE1C variant and V-gene and J-gene trimming of TCR beta chains was found in a later genetic analysis and replicated in an independent cohort. Correlated functional status among segregating V segments might be attributable to linkage disequilibrium, but an unknown experimental factor could not be ruled out. The only immune exposure information available for the cohort was CMV serostatus. The study listed 164 TCR beta chains as associated with cytomegalovirus. In a later analysis, several top co-occurrence clusters were reported to appear linked to parvovirus B19, influenza, CMV and Epstein-Barr virus. In this cohort, only TCR beta chains were sequenced, and detectable features were limited by the absence of alpha or paired-chain data. In vitro tests confirmed that a few of the cytomegalovirus-associated TCR beta chains recognize cytomegalovirus antigens. In a later analysis, most CMV-associated TCR beta chains were found to appear HLA-restricted, with HLA associations seemingly driven largely by CMV exposure. Compared with the 666-donor mean, donors in an Asian-associated ancestry cluster had fewer N-insertions in productive TCRs, according to a later genetic analysis. The presence/absence analyses assumed that sequencing depth was roughly uniform across donors, and that assumption may not be true. Most TCR sequences were seen in very few donors, while some public TCRs were found in many individuals. According to a later analysis, TCR association rates differed among HLA loci, with DRB1 alleles showing the most associated TCRs and HLA-C alleles showing the fewest. A cluster of highly shared sequence variants was judged likely to represent a technical artifact of the sequencing pipeline. Seventeen rarely observed V segments, including chromosome 9 orphons, were excluded from the earlier analysis of a few hundred of the donors because counts were too low. Compared with equally common non-associated chains, HLA-associated TCR beta chains in a later analysis were more clonally expanded and had lower generation probabilities. Because the 87-base-pair reads could not distinguish some IMGT-functional V segments, including TRBV6-2 and TRBV6-3, those segments were excluded. Strong co-occurrence of HLA alleles, especially DR and DQ, made assigning TCR associations to individual alleles difficult. A further reported finding was that TCR beta sequences accurately predicted the HLA-A and HLA-B alleles for most subjects in the first cohort. In an earlier analysis of more than 500 of the donors, most TCR beta V segments appeared in productive rearrangements about 90% or about 30% of the time, broadly matching IMGT annotations. Specific HLA alleles were associated with over 15,000 TCR beta sequences at a false discovery rate of 0.05 in a later analysis. In both the original and validation cohorts, the classifier was reported to diagnose cytomegalovirus status with high specificity and sensitivity. Because HLA typing was missing for some donors at each locus, association tests included only the typed subset. According to the authors, the approach could potentially be generalized to other disease states and immunological phenotypes.

Libraries were built with the immunoSEQ multiplex PCR assay. For the multiplex PCR, a mixture combining 60 forward primers for TCR Vbeta segments and 13 reverse primers for TCR Jbeta segments was used. The CDR3 region of rearranged TCR beta genes was amplified from genomic DNA by a multiplex PCR assay. On the Illumina HiSeq System, the amplified TCR beta libraries were sequenced as 87-base-pair reads. Per the authors' processing: In a later analysis, tens of millions of unique TCR beta chains were counted across the 500 to 850 repertoires, and roughly 11 million of these chains were shared by at least two donors. To remove PCR and sequencing errors, raw reads were error-corrected and collapsed into unique sequences using a nearest-neighbor algorithm that merged closely related sequences. CDR3 sequences were aligned to IMGT reference sequences to assign V, D and J gene segments. For a sequence to be retained, a match of at least six nucleotides was required to both a V gene segment and a J gene segment. A rearrangement counted as productive if the CDR3 had no stop codons and remained in frame with V and J, and every other rearrangement counted as non-productive. CDR3 was defined according to IMGT convention as the region running from the second conserved V-encoded cysteine to the conserved J-encoded phenylalanine. The earlier analysis of some 550 of the donors excluded any sequence lacking an unambiguous match to a single V gene segment. In an earlier analysis of a few hundred of the donors, a V segment was called functional when productive rearrangements were above 56.7%, and segregating when the standard deviation between donors exceeded 5%. To diagnose cytomegalovirus status from the catalog of TCR beta chain sequences, a statistical classification framework was built. In a later analysis, V and J genes were assigned by comparing TCR nucleotide sequences against IMGT/GENE-DB human TR gene sequences. A later analysis assigned CDR3 sequences and most-parsimonious VDJ recombination scenarios with the TCRdist pipeline. A later analysis defined each TCR beta chain by its CDR3 amino acid sequence plus V-gene family, and excluded reads lacking a unique V-gene family. To address suspected cross-contamination and a sequencing artifact, a later analysis removed over 500 highly shared, low-generation-probability nucleotide sequences. A later analysis calculated a clonal expansion index for each public chain from normalized within-repertoire ranks of inferred template counts. Generation probabilities in a later analysis came from a VDJ recombination model fitted to out-of-frame rearrangements, and those results were checked against IGoR. In a later analysis, TCR-TCR, TCR-HLA and TCR-CMV co-occurrence was scored with hypergeometric tests, and a repertoire-size bias correction was applied to TCR pairs. A later analysis estimated false discovery rates by permuting HLA or CMV assignments 20 times. In a later analysis, co-occurring TCRs were grouped using DBSCAN, and TCRdist sequence similarity was added for clustering within HLA-allele-positive subsets. Co-occurrence clustering excluded repertoires with fewer than 30,000 or more than 120,000 public chains, plus five with anomalous nucleotide sharing. Here the immuneACCESS table is served through TCRdb, limited to in-frame sequences with V and J called. Missing clones are a known gap in these copies; in checked studies unresolved V genes cover under half, and the rest lacks a known reason. V and J calls and clone size are those listed in that table; D and trimming were worked out from the DNA. A total of about 160,000 clones appear in this sample, about four fifths of them only once. The ten most abundant clones make up approximately 4.8% of the sample.

The cohort consisted of hundreds of healthy bone marrow donors. Cohort members were all nominally healthy when sampled, although unrecorded immune exposures were likely present. The donor was CMV seronegative and belonged to the group of 350 to 400 seronegative cohort members. Every donor gave a peripheral blood sample, and the peripheral blood mononuclear cells from that sample were used for TCR beta sequencing. The Qiagen DNeasy Blood Extraction Kit was used to extract genomic DNA from the blood cell samples. CDR1 and CDR2 were assigned from the germline V gene (reference sequence) as LNHNV and YYDKDF. V is cut by 0 bases and J by 8 bases, and the space between the germline ends is 14 bases. The CDR3 holds 15 amino acids from the cysteine to the phenylalanine. Only the CDR3 portion is preserved as DNA: 45 bases, with reading frame beginning at the first base.

The source material was PBMCs. The TCR sequence derives from a man aged 25 to 40 in good health and CMV-seronegative. The chain was built from TRBV15 and TRBJ1-5; the D gene is possibly TRBD1, with 6 bases matching. The CDR3 loop reads CATSRDGGATKPQHF. Here is the DNA: TGTGCCACCAGCAGAGATGGGGGGGCAACTAAGCCCCAGCATTTT. With the rest looked up from the reference TRBV15 and TRBJ1-5 genes rather than sequenced, the full variable domain is DAMVIQNPRYQVTQFGKPVTLSCSQTLNHNVMYWYQQKSSQAPKLLFHYYDKDFNNEADTPDNFQSRRPNTSFCFLDIRSPGLGDTAMYLCATSRDGGATKPQHFGDGTRLSIL.